The rows below give T cell receptor beta chains drawn from one sample of a study of molecular identifiers for immune sequencing clone quantification. TCRdb fed the PCR reads into MiXCR, producing one record per CDR3 protein. The table lists approximately 630,000 distinct CDR3 sequences, about 25% of them singletons, with 0.78% in the top ten. Input material: naive CD8+ T cells from blood, with Jurkat cell RNA spiked in. The origin of the receptors is a human donor in good health. Some libraries in this study had Jurkat cell RNA spiked in. The CDR3 runs from the conserved cysteine through the conserved F or W. A D gene is named only where the DNA matches it firmly. Clone size is stated in some rows and not others, as once, few, many or a class when expanded.

V	size	J	D	DNA	CDR3
TRBV6-5	many	TRBJ2-7	-	TGTGCCAGCAGTTACTCGGGGGGGCAGTACTTC	CASSYSGGQYF
TRBV6-1	-	TRBJ2-3	TRBD2	TGTACCAGCGGGGGGCTCACAGATACGCAGTATTTT	CTSGGLTDTQYF
TRBV5-4	-	TRBJ1-4	-	TGTGCCAGCAGCTTGGGCGATGAAAAACCGTTTTTT	CASSLGDEKPFF
TRBV29-1	many	TRBJ2-3	-	TGCAGCGTTGATGTTGGTACGCAGTATTTT	CSVDVGTQYF
TRBV5-4	few	TRBJ1-2	TRBD1	TGTGCCAGCAGGCGGGAGGACAGGGGGATTGAAGGCTACACCTTC	CASRREDRGIEGYTF
TRBV12-3/TRBV12-4	-	TRBJ1-5	-	TGTGCCAGCAGTTCTGAGGAGTATAGCAATCAGCCCCAGCGTTTT	CASSSEEYSNQPQRF
TRBV14	-	TRBJ2-6	TRBD2	TGTGCCAGCAGTTTACTAGCGGGTATAAGAACCTCTGGGGCCAACGTCCTGACTTTC	CASSLLAGIRTSGANVLTF
TRBV12-3/TRBV12-4	few	TRBJ2-7	TRBD2	TGTGCCAGCAGTTTATTAGCGGGAGGACCCCCCGAGCAGTACTTC	CASSLLAGGPPEQYF
TRBV20-1	few	TRBJ2-1	TRBD2	TGCAGTGCTAGGGGGCTAGCGGCCTCCGATGAGCAGTTCTTC	CSARGLAASDEQFF
TRBV4-3	-	TRBJ2-7	-	TGCGCCAGCAGCCAAGATCGGGCCCTTGCGGGATCCTTCTACGCGCAGTACTTC	CASSQDRALAGSFYAQYF
TRBV7-9	-	TRBJ2-7	-	TGTGCCAGCGTATCGGGGATAAGGGGAAGCGAGCAGTACTTC	CASVSGIRGSEQYF
TRBV9	many	TRBJ2-5	-	TGTGCCAGCAGCGTAGTAGTTGGGGCTGGCCAAGAGACCCAGTACTTC	CASSVVVGAGQETQYF
TRBV19	few	TRBJ2-7	-	TGTGCCAGTAGTTACCGGGGTGCTTCCTACGAGCAGTACTTC	CASSYRGASYEQYF
TRBV20-1	many	TRBJ2-7	-	TGCAGTGCTAGAGGAGCGGGCGAGACTTTGTTGGAGCAGTACTTC	CSARGAGETLLEQYF
TRBV6-2/TRBV6-3	once	TRBJ1-1	-	TGTGCGAGCAGGCTAGACAGTAGCATGAACACTGAAGCTTTCTTT	CASRLDSSMNTEAFF
TRBV19	-	TRBJ2-7	TRBD1	TGTGCCAGTAGTGTAGGGACAGGAGTTTACGAGCAGTACTTC	CASSVGTGVYEQYF
TRBV19	many	TRBJ2-7	-	TGTGCCAGTATGGGACCCCGGTCCTACGAGCAGTACTTC	CASMGPRSYEQYF
TRBV27	-	TRBJ2-1	TRBD2	TGTGCCAGCAGTATATCTAGCGGGGGTCACAATGAGCAGTTCTTC	CASSISSGGHNEQFF
TRBV29-1	many	TRBJ2-7	-	TGCAGCGCCGACACTTTCAGGGGACCCAACTACGAGCAGTACTTC	CSADTFRGPNYEQYF
TRBV6-5	few	TRBJ1-4	-	TGTGCCAGCAGCCTCAACAGCGATGAAAAACTGTTTTTT	CASSLNSDEKLFF
TRBV7-9	few	TRBJ2-5	-	TGTGCCAGCAGCTTAGTCGTGGGAGTATCGGAGACCCAGTACTTC	CASSLVVGVSETQYF
TRBV19	-	TRBJ2-3	-	TGTGCCAGTAGTGTTGGGGGGAGCCGCACAGATACGCAGTATTTT	CASSVGGSRTDTQYF
TRBV7-2	many	TRBJ2-1	TRBD2	TGTGCCAGCAGCCCGGGACTAGCGGAGTACAATGAGCAGTTCTTC	CASSPGLAEYNEQFF
TRBV6-2/TRBV6-3	-	TRBJ2-1	TRBD2	TGTGCCAGCAGTTATGCGGGAGATTACAATGAGCAGTTCTTC	CASSYAGDYNEQFF
TRBV6-2/TRBV6-3	many	TRBJ1-1	TRBD1	TGTGCCAGCACCCAGGGGGCAATCGCTGAAGCTTTCTTT	CASTQGAIAEAFF
TRBV4-3	few	TRBJ2-4	TRBD2	TGCGCCAGCAGCCAAGGGACTAGCGGGATTGTCCCTAACATTCAGTACTTC	CASSQGTSGIVPNIQYF
TRBV27	many	TRBJ2-7	-	TGTGCCAGCAGTCCCCCTGCTCGCTCCTACGAGCAGTACTTC	CASSPPARSYEQYF
TRBV29-1	-	TRBJ2-3	-	TGCAGCGTTGACCGTAGCCAGGAAGAGGGAACAGATACGCAGTATTTT	CSVDRSQEEGTDTQYF
TRBV7-9	many	TRBJ2-4	-	TGTGCCAGCAGCCACACCGTTCCCGGGGTGGCCAAAAACATTCAGTACTTC	CASSHTVPGVAKNIQYF
TRBV29-1	many	TRBJ2-1	TRBD2	TGCAGCGGGGAGGGACTAGCGGGAGTAGGTGAGCAGTTCTTC	CSGEGLAGVGEQFF
TRBV4-1	many	TRBJ2-2	-	TGCGCCAGCAGCCAAGGGTGGGGCTTTGACACCGGGGAGCTGTTTTTT	CASSQGWGFDTGELFF
TRBV18	few	TRBJ2-7	-	TGTGCCAGCTCACCATCGTTTGGACAAGGGGCCTACGAGCAGTACTTC	CASSPSFGQGAYEQYF
TRBV7-6	-	TRBJ2-3	-	TGTGCCAGCAGCTTACATCCGGGACGGGGATATTTAGATACGCGGTATTTT	CASSLHPGRGYLDTRYF
TRBV28	many	TRBJ2-7	TRBD2	TGTGCCAGCAGTTCTATCAGCGGGACTTACTACGAGCAGTACTTC	CASSSISGTYYEQYF
TRBV4-1	once	TRBJ2-3	TRBD1	TGCGCCAGCAGCCCTAAAAAGGGACAGATAACCACAGATACGCTGTATTTT	CASSPKKGQITTDTLYF
TRBV30	-	TRBJ2-7	-	TGTGCCTGGAGTGTACAGATCTCCTACAAACAGTACTTC	CAWSVQISYKQYF
TRBV7-6	many	TRBJ2-7	-	TGTGCCAGCAGCCCCCACAGCTCCTACGAGCAGTACTTC	CASSPHSSYEQYF
TRBV12-3/TRBV12-4	-	TRBJ1-2	-	TGTGCCAGCAGTTTTCCAAATCATGGACAACCTAACTATGGCTACACCTTC	CASSFPNHGQPNYGYTF
TRBV15	many	TRBJ2-3	-	TGTGCCACCAGCAGAGATCTCGGAGCCACCACAGATACGCAGTATTTT	CATSRDLGATTDTQYF
TRBV7-9	many	TRBJ2-3	TRBD2	TGTGCCAGCAGCCATAAAAGTGGACTAGCGGGAGAGGAGGATACGCAGTATTTT	CASSHKSGLAGEEDTQYF
TRBV7-6	-	TRBJ2-1	-	TGTGCCAGCAGCTTAGTAAATACGGGGAATGAGCAGTTCTTC	CASSLVNTGNEQFF
TRBV29-1	many	TRBJ1-1	-	TGCAGCGTATCGGACAGGAACACTGAAGCTTTCTTT	CSVSDRNTEAFF
TRBV5-5	-	TRBJ2-1	TRBD1	TGTGCCAGCGGCACCGGGACAGGGTACAATGAGCAGTTCTTC	CASGTGTGYNEQFF
TRBV14	-	TRBJ2-2	-	TGTGCCAGCAGCCAAGATAGGCTATTACTAGCTAACACCGGGGAGCTGTTTTTT	CASSQDRLLLANTGELFF
TRBV19	-	TRBJ2-6	-	TGTGCCAGTAGTATAGGGGGCTCTGGGGCCAGCGTCCTGACTTTC	CASSIGGSGASVLTF
TRBV19	-	TRBJ2-7	-	TGTGCCAGTACAGGGCAACTCTCCTACGAGCAGTACTTC	CASTGQLSYEQYF
TRBV9	many	TRBJ1-2	-	TGTGCCAGCAGCGAATCAAGGACAGAGACCTATGTCTACACCTTC	CASSESRTETYVYTF
TRBV5-4	many	TRBJ2-2	-	TGTGCCAGCAGCTTAGGGGACTCCCCCGGGGAGCTGTTTTTT	CASSLGDSPGELFF
TRBV5-6	-	TRBJ2-3	-	TGTGCCAGCAGCTTGGACGAGACAAGCCCAAGCACAGATACGCAGTATTTT	CASSLDETSPSTDTQYF
TRBV20-1	many	TRBJ2-7	TRBD2	TGCAGTGCTAGAGTCACCCCCGAACTAGCGGCCTACGAGCAGTACTTC	CSARVTPELAAYEQYF
TRBV9	-	TRBJ2-2	TRBD2	TGTGCCAGCGGGACTAGCGGGCACCAATACCCACCCAAAAGCACCGGGGAGCTGTTTTTT	CASGTSGHQYPPKSTGELFF
TRBV27	-	TRBJ1-1	-	TGTGCCAGCAGTCCACTCTCCGTAATAGGGGCAATGAACACTGAAGCTTTCTTT	CASSPLSVIGAMNTEAFF
TRBV25-1	many	TRBJ2-3	-	TGTGCCAGCACCGGACAGAGGGAGCGGTATTTT	CASTGQRERYF